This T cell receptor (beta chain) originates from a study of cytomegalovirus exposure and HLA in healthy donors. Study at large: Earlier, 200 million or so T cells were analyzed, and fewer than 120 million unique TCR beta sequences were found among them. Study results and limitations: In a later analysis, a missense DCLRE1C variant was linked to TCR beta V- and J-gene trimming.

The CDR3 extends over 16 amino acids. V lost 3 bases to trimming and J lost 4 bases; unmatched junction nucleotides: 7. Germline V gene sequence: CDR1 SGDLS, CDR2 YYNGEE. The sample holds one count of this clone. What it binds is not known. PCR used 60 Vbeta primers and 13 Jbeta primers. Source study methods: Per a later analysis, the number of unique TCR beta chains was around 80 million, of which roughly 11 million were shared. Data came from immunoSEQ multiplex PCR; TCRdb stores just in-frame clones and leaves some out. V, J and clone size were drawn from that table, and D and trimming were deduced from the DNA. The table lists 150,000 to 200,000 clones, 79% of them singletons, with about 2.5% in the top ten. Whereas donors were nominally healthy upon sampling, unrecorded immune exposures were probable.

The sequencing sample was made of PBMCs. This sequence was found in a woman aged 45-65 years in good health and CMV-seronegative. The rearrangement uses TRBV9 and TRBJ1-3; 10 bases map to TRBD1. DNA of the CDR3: TGTGCCAGCAGCGCGAGACAGGGGGCTAACGGAAACACCATATATTTT. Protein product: CASSARQGANGNTIYF.